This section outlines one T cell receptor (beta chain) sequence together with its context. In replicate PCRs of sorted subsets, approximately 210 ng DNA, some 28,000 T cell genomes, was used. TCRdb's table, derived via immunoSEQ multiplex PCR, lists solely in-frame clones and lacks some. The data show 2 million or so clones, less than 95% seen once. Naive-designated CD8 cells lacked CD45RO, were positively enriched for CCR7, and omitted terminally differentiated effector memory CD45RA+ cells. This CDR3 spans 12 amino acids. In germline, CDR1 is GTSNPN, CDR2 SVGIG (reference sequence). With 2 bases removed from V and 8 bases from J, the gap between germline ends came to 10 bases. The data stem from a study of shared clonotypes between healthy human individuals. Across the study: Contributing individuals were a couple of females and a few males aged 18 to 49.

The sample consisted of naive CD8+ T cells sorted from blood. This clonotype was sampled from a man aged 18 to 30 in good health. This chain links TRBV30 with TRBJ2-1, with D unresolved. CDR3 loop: CAWSRAWDEQFF. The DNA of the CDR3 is TGTGCCTGGAGTCGTGCCTGGGATGAGCAGTTCTTC.